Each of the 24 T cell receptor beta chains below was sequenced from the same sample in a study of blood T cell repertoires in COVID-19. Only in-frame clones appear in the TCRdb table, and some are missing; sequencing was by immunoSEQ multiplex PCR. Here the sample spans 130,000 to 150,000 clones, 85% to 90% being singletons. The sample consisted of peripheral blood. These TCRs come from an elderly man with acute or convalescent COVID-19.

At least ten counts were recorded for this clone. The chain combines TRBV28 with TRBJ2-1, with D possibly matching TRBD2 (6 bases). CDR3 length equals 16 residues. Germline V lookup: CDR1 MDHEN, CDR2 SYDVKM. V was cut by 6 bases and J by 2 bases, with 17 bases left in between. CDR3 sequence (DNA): TGTGCCAGCAGGTTGGACCGGGAGCGCGCCTACAATGAGCAGTTCTTC. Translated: CASRLDRERAYNEQFF.

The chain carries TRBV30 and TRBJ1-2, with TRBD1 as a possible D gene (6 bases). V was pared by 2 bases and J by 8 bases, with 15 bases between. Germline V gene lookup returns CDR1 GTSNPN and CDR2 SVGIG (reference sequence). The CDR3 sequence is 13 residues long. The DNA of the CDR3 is TGTGCCTGGAGTCGAGGACAGCAGGGAGGCTACACCTTC. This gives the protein CAWSRGQQGGYTF.

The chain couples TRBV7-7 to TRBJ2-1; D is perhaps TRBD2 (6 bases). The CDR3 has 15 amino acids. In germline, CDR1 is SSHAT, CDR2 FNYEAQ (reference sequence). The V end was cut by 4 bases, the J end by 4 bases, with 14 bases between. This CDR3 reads CASSSGLTSYNEQFF. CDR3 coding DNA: TGTGCCAGCAGCTCGGGACTTACGTCATACAATGAGCAGTTCTTC.

The CDR3 reads CASRTGLPPGGTIYF. The CDR3 DNA reads TGCGCCAGCAGGACAGGGCTCCCCCCTGGGGGCACCATATATTTT. The V call is TRBV5-1, the J call TRBJ1-3, with 7 bases identical to TRBD1. Germline trimming cut 5 bases from V and 9 bases from J; bases unmatched to any gene: 14. This CDR3 is 15 amino acids long. From germline, CDR1 is SGHRS and CDR2 YFSETQ.

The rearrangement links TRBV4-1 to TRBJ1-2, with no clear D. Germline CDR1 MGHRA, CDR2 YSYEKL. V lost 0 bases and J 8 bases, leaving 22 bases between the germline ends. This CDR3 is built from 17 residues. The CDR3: CASSQELVEGRKFGYTF. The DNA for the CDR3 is TGCGCCAGCAGCCAAGAACTGGTGGAGGGCCGTAAGTTCGGCTACACCTTC.

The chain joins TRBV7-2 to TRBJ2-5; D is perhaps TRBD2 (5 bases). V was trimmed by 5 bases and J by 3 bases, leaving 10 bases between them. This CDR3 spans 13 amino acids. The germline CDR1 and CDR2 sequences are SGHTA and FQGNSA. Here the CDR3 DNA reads TGTGCCAGCAGCCTCCCCGGGGAAGAGACCCAGTACTTC. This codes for CASSLPGEETQYF.

The CDR3 DNA is TGTGCCAGCAGCCAAGCCCTCTCTGGAAACACCATATATTTT. Encoded protein: CASSQALSGNTIYF. V is TRBV3-1 (or the pseudogene TRBV3-2) and J is TRBJ1-3; D uncertain. The germline CDR1 and CDR2 sequences are LGHDT and YNNKEL (reference sequence). Trimming took 1 base from V and 0 from J, leaving 4 bases between them. This CDR3 comprises 14 residues.

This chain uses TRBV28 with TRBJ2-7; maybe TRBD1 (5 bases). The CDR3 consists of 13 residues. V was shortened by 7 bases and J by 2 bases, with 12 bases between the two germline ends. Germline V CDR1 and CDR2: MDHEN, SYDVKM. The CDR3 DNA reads TGTGCCAGCATTCCGGCGGACACCTACGAGCAGTACTTC. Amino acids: CASIPADTYEQYF.

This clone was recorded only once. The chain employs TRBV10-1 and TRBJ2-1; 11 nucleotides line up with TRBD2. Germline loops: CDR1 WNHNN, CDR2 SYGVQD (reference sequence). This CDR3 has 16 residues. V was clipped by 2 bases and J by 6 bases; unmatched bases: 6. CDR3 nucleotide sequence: TGCGCCAGCAGTGAGGGGATAGCGGGAGGGCTCAATGAGCAGTTCTTC. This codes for CASSEGIAGGLNEQFF.

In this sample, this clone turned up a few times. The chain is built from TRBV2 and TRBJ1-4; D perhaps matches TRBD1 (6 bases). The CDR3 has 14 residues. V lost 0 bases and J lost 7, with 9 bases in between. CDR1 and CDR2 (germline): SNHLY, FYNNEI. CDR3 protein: CASSEAWTAEKLFF. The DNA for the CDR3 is TGTGCCAGCAGTGAAGCGTGGACAGCTGAAAAACTGTTTTTT.

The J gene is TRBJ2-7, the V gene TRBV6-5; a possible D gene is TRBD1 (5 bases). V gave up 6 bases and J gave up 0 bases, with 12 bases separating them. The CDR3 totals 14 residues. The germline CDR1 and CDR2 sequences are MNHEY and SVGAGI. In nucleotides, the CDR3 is TGTGCCAGCAGCCTTTACAGGAGCTCCTACGAGCAGTACTTC. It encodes CASSLYRSSYEQYF.

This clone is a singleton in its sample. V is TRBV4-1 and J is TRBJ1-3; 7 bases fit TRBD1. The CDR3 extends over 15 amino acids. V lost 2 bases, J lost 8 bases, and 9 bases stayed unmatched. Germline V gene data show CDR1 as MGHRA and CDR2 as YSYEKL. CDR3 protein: CASSQYGTQGDTIYF. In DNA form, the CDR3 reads TGCGCCAGCAGCCAATACGGGACGCAGGGGGACACCATATATTTT.

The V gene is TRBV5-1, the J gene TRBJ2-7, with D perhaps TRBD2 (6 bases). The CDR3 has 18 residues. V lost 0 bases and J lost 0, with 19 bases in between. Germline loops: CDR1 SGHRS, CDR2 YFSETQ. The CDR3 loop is CASSLGRVGPALSYEQYF. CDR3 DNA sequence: TGCGCCAGCAGCTTGGGGAGGGTGGGCCCTGCCCTCTCCTACGAGCAGTACTTC. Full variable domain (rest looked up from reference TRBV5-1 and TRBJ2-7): KAGVTQTPRYLIKTRGQQVTLSCSPISGHRSVSWYQQTPGQGLQFLFEYFSETQRNKGNFPGRFSGRQFSNSRSEMNVSTLELGDSALYLCASSLGRVGPALSYEQYFGPGTRLTVT.

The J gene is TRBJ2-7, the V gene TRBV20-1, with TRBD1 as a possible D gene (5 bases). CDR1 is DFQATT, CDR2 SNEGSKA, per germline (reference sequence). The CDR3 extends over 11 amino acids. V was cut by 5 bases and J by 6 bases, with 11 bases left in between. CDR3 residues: CSAAQGPEQYF. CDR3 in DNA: TGCAGTGCTGCCCAGGGTCCCGAGCAGTACTTC.

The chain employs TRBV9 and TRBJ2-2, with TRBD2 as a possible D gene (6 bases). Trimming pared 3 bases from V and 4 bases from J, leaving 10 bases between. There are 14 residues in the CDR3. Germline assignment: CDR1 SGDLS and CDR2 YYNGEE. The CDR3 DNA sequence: TGTGCCAGCAGCGGCGGAGGGAGCACCGGGGAGCTGTTTTTT. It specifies CASSGGGSTGELFF.

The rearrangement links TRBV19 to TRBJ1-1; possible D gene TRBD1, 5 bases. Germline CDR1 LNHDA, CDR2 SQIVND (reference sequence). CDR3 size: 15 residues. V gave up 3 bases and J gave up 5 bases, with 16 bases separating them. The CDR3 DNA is TGTGCCAGTAGTATTAGTCAGGGTTCGACAACTGAAGCTTTCTTT. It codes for CASSISQGSTTEAFF.

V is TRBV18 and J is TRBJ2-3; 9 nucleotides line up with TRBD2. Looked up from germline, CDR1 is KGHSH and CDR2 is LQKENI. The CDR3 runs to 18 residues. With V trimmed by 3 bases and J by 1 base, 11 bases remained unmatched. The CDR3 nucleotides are TGTGCCAGCTCACCCTACTTACCTAGCGGGGACCGCACAGATACGCAGTATTTT. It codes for CASSPYLPSGDRTDTQYF.

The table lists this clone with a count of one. The CDR3 coding sequence is TGTGCCAGCAGTAAAGAACTGTTCACTGAAGCTTTCTTT. Translating gives CASSKELFTEAFF. The chain carries TRBV7-3 and TRBJ1-1; no clear D. This CDR3 comprises 13 residues. CDR1 is SGHTA and CDR2 is FQGTGA in the germline V gene. The V gene lost 6 bases and the J gene lost 4 bases, with 12 bases spanning the gap. Full variable domain (outside the CDR3, taken from reference TRBV7-3 and TRBJ1-1): GAGVSQTPSNKVTEKGKYVELRCDPISGHTALYWYRQSLGQGPEFLIYFQGTGAADDSGLPNDRFFAVRPEGSVSTLKIQRTERGDSAVYLCASSKELFTEAFFGQGTRLTVV.

The CDR3: CASSLFAGEYNEQFF. The DNA for the CDR3 is TGTGCCAGCAGTTTGTTTGCGGGGGAATACAATGAGCAGTTCTTC. This chain joins TRBV27 and TRBJ2-1, with TRBD2 matching over 7 bases. J lost 4 bases, V lost 3 bases, and 6 bases had no gene match. CDR3 length equals 15 residues. Germline values: CDR1 MNHEY, CDR2 SMNVEV (reference sequence).

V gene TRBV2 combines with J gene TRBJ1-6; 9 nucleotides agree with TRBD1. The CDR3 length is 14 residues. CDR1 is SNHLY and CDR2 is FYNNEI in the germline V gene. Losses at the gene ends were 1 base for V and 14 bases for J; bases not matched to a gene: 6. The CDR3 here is CASSEGTGARALHF. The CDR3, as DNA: TGTGCCAGCAGTGAAGGGACAGGGGCTCGCGCCCTCCACTTT.

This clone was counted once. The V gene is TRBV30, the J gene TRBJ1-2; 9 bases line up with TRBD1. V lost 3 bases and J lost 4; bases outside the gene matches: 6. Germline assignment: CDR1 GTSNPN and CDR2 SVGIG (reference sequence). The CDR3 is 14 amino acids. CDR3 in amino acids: CAWRGTGHLYGYTF. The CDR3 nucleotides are TGTGCCTGGAGGGGGACAGGGCATCTCTATGGCTACACCTTC.

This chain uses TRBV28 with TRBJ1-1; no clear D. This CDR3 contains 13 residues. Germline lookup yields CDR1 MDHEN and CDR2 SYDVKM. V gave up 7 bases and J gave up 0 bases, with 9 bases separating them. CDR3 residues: CASTPGVNTEAFF. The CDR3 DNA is TGTGCCAGCACCCCCGGGGTGAACACTGAAGCTTTCTTT.

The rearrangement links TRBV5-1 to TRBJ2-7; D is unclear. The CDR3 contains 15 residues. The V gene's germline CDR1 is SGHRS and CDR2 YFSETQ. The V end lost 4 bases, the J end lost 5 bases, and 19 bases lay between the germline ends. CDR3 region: CASSELSGIGHEQYF. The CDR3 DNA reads TGCGCCAGCAGCGAATTATCAGGAATCGGCCACGAGCAGTACTTC. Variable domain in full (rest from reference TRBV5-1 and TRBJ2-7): KAGVTQTPRYLIKTRGQQVTLSCSPISGHRSVSWYQQTPGQGLQFLFEYFSETQRNKGNFPGRFSGRQFSNSRSEMNVSTLELGDSALYLCASSELSGIGHEQYFGPGTRLTVT.

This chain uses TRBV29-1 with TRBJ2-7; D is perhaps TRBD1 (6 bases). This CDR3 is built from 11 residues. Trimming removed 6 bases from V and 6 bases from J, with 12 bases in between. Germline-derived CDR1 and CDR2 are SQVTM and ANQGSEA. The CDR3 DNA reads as TGCAGCGTAGGGGACATATCCGAGCAGTACTTC. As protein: CSVGDISEQYF.